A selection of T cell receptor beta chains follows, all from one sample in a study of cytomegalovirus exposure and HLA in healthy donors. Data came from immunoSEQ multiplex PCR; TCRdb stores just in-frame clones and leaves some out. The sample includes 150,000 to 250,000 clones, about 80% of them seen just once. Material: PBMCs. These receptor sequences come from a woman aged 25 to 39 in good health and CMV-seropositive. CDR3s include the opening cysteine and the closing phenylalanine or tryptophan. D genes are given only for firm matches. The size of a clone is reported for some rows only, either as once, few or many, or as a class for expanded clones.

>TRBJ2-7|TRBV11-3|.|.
CASSPRSGDYEQYF
TGTGCCAGCAGCCCGCGCTCGGGAGACTACGAGCAGTACTTC
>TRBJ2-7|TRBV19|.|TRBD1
CASSIPGQGAYEQYF
TGTGCCAGTAGCATCCCGGGACAGGGGGCCTACGAGCAGTACTTC
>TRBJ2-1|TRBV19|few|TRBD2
CASSISSGTNNEQFF
TGTGCCAGTAGTATCTCTAGCGGAACGAACAATGAGCAGTTCTTC
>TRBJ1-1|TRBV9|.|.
CASSVRVNTEAFF
TGTGCCAGCAGCGTGAGGGTCAACACTGAAGCTTTCTTT
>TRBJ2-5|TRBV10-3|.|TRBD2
CALSPGLGIETQYF
TGTGCTCTCTCGCCGGGACTAGGCATAGAGACCCAGTACTTC
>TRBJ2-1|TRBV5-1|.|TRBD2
CASSVSGRGYNEQFF
TGCGCCAGCAGCGTTAGCGGGAGGGGGTACAATGAGCAGTTCTTC
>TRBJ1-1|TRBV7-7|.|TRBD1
CASSLGTGTEAFF
TGTGCCAGCAGCTTAGGGACAGGAACTGAAGCTTTCTTT
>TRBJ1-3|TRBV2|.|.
CASSRTPLSSGNTIYF
TGTGCCAGCAGTCGTACGCCCTTGAGCTCTGGAAACACCATATATTTT
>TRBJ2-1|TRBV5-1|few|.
CASSSGSNLPYNEQFF
TGCGCCAGCAGCTCGGGTTCGAACCTTCCTTACAATGAGCAGTTCTTC
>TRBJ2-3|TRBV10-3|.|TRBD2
CAISGTSADTQYF
TGTGCCATCTCCGGGACTAGCGCGGATACGCAGTATTTT
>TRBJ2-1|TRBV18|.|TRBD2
CASSPPGLAGNEQFF
TGTGCCAGCTCACCCCCGGGACTAGCGGGCAATGAGCAGTTCTTC
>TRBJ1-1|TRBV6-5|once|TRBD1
CASSRDRELEAFF
TGTGCCAGCAGTCGGGACAGGGAGCTTGAAGCTTTCTTT
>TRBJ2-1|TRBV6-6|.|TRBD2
CASSLLAGSYNEQFF
TGTGCCAGCAGTCTACTAGCGGGCTCCTACAATGAGCAGTTCTTC
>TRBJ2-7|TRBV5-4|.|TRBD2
CASSLGLAGTSYEQYF
TGTGCCAGCAGCTTGGGCCTAGCGGGTACCTCCTACGAGCAGTACTTC
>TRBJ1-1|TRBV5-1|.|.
CASSAFRALNTEAFF
TGCGCCAGCAGCGCGTTCAGGGCCCTGAACACTGAAGCTTTCTTT
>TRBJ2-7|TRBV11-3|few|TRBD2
CASSLASGGVGYEQYF
TGTGCCAGCAGCTTAGCATCCGGGGGGGTAGGCTACGAGCAGTACTTC
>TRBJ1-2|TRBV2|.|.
CASSEGQNYGYTF
TGTGCCAGCAGTGAAGGACAGAACTATGGCTACACCTTC
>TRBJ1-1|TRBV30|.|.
CAWSTEMNTEAFF
TGTGCCTGGAGTACAGAGATGAACACTGAAGCTTTCTTT
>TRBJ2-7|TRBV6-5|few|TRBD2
CASSYGTSGYEQYF
TGTGCCAGCAGTTACGGGACTAGCGGTTACGAGCAGTACTTC
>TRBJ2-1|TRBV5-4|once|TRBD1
CASSAGRDRYNGEQFF
TGTGCCAGCAGTGCTGGCCGGGACAGATACAACGGGGAGCAGTTCTTC
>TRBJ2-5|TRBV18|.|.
CASSRRDSQETQYF
TGTGCCAGCTCACGTCGGGACTCCCAAGAGACCCAGTACTTC
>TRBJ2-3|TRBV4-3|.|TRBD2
CASSPGEGDTDTQYF
TGCGCCAGCAGCCCCGGGGAGGGCGACACAGATACGCAGTATTTT
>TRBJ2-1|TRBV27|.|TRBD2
CASSLSLGQPYSGMGRGEQFF
TGTGCCAGCAGTTTATCGTTAGGACAGCCATATAGCGGGATGGGCAGGGGCGAGCAGTTCTTC
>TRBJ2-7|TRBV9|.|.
CASSVGTGTYEQYF
TGTGCCAGCAGCGTAGGAACAGGGACCTACGAGCAGTACTTC
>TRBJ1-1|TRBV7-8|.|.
CASSSTREAFF
TGTGCCAGCAGCAGTACTCGGGAAGCTTTCTTT
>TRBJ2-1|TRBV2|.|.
CASSEQGRRVYNEQFF
TGTGCCAGCAGTGAGCAGGGACGGAGGGTATACAATGAGCAGTTCTTC
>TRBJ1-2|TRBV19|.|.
CASSIERRLGYTF
TGTGCCAGTAGTATAGAGCGGCGGCTTGGCTACACCTTC
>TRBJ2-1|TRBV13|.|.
CASSFGQPNEQFF
TGTGCCAGCAGCTTTGGGCAGCCTAATGAGCAGTTCTTC
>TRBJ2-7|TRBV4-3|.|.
CASSQDRAEESRDEQYF
TGCGCCAGCAGCCAAGACCGAGCAGAAGAAAGCAGGGACGAGCAGTACTTC
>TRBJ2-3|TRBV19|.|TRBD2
CASSGTSGATDTQYF
TGTGCCAGTAGTGGGACTAGCGGAGCAACAGATACGCAGTATTTT
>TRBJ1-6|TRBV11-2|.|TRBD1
CASSSPRDRGESPLHF
TGTGCCAGCAGCTCACCCCGGGACAGGGGGGAATCACCCCTCCACTTT
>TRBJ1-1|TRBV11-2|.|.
CASSLGQPVDTEAFF
TGTGCCAGCAGCTTGGGACAACCGGTGGACACTGAAGCTTTCTTT
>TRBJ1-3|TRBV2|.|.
CASSEAQRAGGNTIYF
TGTGCCAGCAGTGAAGCGCAACGTGCAGGGGGAAACACCATATATTTT
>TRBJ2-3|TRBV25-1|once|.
CASSATASTDTQYF
TGTGCCAGCAGTGCGACAGCTAGCACAGATACGCAGTATTTT
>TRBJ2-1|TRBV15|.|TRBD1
CATSRVGGQGYEQFF
TGTGCCACCAGCAGAGTAGGCGGACAGGGATATGAGCAGTTCTTC
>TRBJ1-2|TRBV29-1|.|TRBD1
CSVPWDRGYGYTF
TGCAGCGTCCCCTGGGACAGGGGCTATGGCTACACCTTC
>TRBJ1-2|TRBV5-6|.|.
CASSWRGGAIYGYTF
TGTGCCAGCAGCTGGCGAGGGGGGGCGATCTATGGCTACACCTTC
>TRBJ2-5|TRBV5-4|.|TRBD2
CASSLVTASGEETQYF
TGTGCCAGCAGCTTGGTTACCGCTAGCGGGGAAGAGACCCAGTACTTC
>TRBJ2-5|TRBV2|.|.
CASMVLSTRAQYF
TGTGCCAGCATGGTTCTCTCAACGAGGGCCCAGTACTTC
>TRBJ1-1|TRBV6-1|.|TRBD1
CASRGTGYGTEAFF
TGTGCCAGCAGGGGGACAGGGTACGGCACTGAAGCTTTCTTT
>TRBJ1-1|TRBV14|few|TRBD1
CASSPRDRVEWDTEAFF
TGTGCCAGCAGCCCCCGGGACAGGGTGGAGTGGGACACTGAAGCTTTCTTT
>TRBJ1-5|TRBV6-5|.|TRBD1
CASSPQGGWQPQHF
TGTGCCAGCAGTCCCCAGGGGGGATGGCAGCCCCAGCATTTT